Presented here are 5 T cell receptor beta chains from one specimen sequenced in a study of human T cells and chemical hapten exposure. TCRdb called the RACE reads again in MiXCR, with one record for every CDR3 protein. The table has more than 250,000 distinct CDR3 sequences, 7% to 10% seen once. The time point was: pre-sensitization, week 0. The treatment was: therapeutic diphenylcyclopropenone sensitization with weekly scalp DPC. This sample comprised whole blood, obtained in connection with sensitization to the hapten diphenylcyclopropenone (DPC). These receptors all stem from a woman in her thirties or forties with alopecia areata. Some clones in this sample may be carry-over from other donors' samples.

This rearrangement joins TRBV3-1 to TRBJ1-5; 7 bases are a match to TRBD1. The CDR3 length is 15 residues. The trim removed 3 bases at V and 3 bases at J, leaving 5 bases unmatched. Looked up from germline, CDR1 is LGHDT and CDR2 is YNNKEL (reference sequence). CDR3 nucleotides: TGTGCCAGCAGCCATACACAGGGGCCCAATCAGCCCCAGCATTTT. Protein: CASSHTQGPNQPQHF.

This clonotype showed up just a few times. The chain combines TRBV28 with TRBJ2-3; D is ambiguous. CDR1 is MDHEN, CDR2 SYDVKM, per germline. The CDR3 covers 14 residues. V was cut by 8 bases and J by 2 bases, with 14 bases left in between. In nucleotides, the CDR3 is TGTGCCAGCCGGGTCAAAGCGAACACAGATACGCAGTATTTT. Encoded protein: CASRVKANTDTQYF.

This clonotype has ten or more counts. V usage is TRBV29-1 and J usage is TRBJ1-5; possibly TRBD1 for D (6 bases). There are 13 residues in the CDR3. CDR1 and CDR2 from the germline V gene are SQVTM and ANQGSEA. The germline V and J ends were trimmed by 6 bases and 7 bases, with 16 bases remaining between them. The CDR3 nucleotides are TGCAGCGTCGTAAGACAGGAGGGGCAGCCCCAGCATTTT. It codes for CSVVRQEGQPQHF.

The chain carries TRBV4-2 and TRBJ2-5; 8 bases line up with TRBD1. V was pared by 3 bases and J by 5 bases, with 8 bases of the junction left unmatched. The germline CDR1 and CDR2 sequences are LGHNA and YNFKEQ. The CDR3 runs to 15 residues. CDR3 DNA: TGTGCCAGCAGCCAGGACGGACAGGGCCGGGAGACCCAGTACTTC. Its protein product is CASSQDGQGRETQYF.

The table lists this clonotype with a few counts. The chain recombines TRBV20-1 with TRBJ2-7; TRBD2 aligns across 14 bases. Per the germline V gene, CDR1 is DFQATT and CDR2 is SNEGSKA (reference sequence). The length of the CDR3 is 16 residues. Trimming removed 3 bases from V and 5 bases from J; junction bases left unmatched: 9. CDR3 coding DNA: TGCAGTGCTAGGGGACTAGCGGGAGTCGGAGGCCACGAGCAGTACTTC. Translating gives CSARGLAGVGGHEQYF.